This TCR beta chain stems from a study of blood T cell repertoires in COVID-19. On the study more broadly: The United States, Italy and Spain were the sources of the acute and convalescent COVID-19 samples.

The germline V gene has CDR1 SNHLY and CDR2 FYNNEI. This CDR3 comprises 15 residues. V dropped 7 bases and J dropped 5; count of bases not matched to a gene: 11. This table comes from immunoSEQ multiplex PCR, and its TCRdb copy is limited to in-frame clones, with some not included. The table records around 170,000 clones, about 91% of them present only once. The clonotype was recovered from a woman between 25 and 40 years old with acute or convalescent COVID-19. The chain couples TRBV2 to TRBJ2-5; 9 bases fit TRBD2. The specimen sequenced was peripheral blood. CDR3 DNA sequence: TGTGCCAGCAATCTGCGGGAGGGCCGGGGTGAGACCCAGTACTTC. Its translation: CASNLREGRGETQYF.